Listed below are T cell receptor beta chains from one sample, sequenced in a study of graft-versus-host responses after intestinal transplantation. TCRdb's copy holds only in-frame clones and misses some; the assay was immunoSEQ multiplex PCR. Here the sample spans around 77,000 clones, about 94% being singletons. What these receptors recognize is not known. Sequences were derived from unstimulated CD8+ T cells sorted from spleen or lymph node cells, sampled before intestinal transplant. The origin of the receptors is a human donor who received an intestinal transplant. Both conserved end residues are part of each CDR3. D genes are given only for firm matches. Clone size appears in some rows only: once, few, many, or a class for an expanded clone.

clone_size	v_call	j_call	cdr3_length	d_call	cdr3_aa	cdr3_nt
NA	TRBV14	TRBJ1-4	15	NA	CASSLYRESNEKLFF	TGTGCCAGCAGCCTTTACAGGGAGTCGAATGAAAAACTGTTTTTT
NA	TRBV30	TRBJ1-6	16	NA	CAWSDSGSSYNSPLHF	TGTGCCTGGAGCGATTCAGGGAGCTCCTATAATTCACCCCTCCACTTT
NA	TRBV9	TRBJ1-4	20	TRBD1	CASSSTRQGVEKATNEKLFF	TGTGCCAGCAGTTCCACACGTCAGGGGGTGGAGAAAGCAACTAATGAAAAACTGTTTTTT
NA	TRBV16	TRBJ1-4	16	NA	CASSSVGSATNEKLFF	TGTGCCAGCAGCTCCGTCGGGTCCGCAACTAATGAAAAACTGTTTTTT
NA	TRBV7-9	TRBJ2-5	18	TRBD1	CASSSSLYTTGYIETQYF	TGTGCCAGCAGCTCCTCACTCTACACGACAGGGTACATAGAGACCCAGTACTTC
NA	TRBV7-8	TRBJ2-7	18	NA	CASSNGQRRGGPQHKQYF	TGTGCCAGCAGCAACGGCCAGAGGAGAGGTGGCCCGCAACACAAGCAGTACTTC
NA	TRBV5-5	TRBJ2-5	14	TRBD1	CASSLGTGEETQYF	TGTGCCAGCAGCTTGGGGACAGGGGAGGAGACCCAGTACTTC
NA	TRBV4-1	TRBJ2-2	12	NA	CASSQDSGELFF	TGCGCCAGCAGCCAGGACAGCGGGGAGCTGTTTTTT
NA	TRBV4-1	TRBJ1-4	18	TRBD1	CASSQVGQGLLEDEKLFF	TGCGCCAGCAGCCAAGTGGGACAGGGTCTCTTAGAGGATGAAAAACTGTTTTTT
NA	TRBV27	TRBJ2-7	18	NA	CASSSREGSVLGGDEQYF	TGTGCCAGCAGCTCCCGGGAAGGTAGTGTATTGGGAGGAGACGAGCAGTACTTC
NA	TRBV6-4	TRBJ2-5	13	TRBD2	CASSRLAGETQYF	TGTGCCAGCAGTAGACTAGCAGGGGAGACCCAGTACTTC
NA	TRBV15	TRBJ2-5	13	TRBD1	CATSLDRAETQYF	TGTGCCACCAGCCTAGACAGGGCAGAGACCCAGTACTTC
NA	TRBV10-1	TRBJ1-5	14	NA	CASSELTAMWPQHF	TGCGCCAGCAGTGAGCTAACCGCAATGTGGCCCCAGCATTTT
NA	TRBV2	TRBJ2-7	15	NA	CASRLGAAPNYEQYF	TGTGCCAGCAGGTTGGGGGCAGCCCCTAACTACGAGCAGTACTTC
NA	TRBV5-1	TRBJ2-2	13	NA	CASSLVQTGELFF	TGCGCCAGCAGCTTGGTCCAGACCGGGGAGCTGTTTTTT
NA	TRBV6-1	TRBJ2-5	15	NA	CASSGGKQGRETQYF	TGTGCCAGCAGTGGGGGGAAACAGGGTAGGGAGACCCAGTACTTC
few	TRBV4-1	TRBJ1-3	16	NA	CASSPWDWYSGNTIYF	TGCGCCAGCAGCCCATGGGACTGGTACTCTGGAAACACCATATATTTT
NA	TRBV13	TRBJ2-3	12	NA	CASSSFTDTQYF	TGTGCCAGCAGCTCATTCACAGATACGCAGTATTTT
NA	TRBV7-3	TRBJ1-5	17	NA	CARRGFNFTHRNQPQHF	TGTGCCCGCAGGGGTTTTAATTTTACCCACCGTAATCAGCCCCAGCATTTT
NA	TRBV27	TRBJ2-7	14	NA	CASSGPGVRSEQYF	TGTGCCAGCAGTGGCCCGGGAGTGCGGAGCGAGCAGTACTTC
NA	TRBV14	TRBJ2-5	12	NA	CASSHRDPLWYF	TGTGCCAGCAGCCATCGGGACCCGTTATGGTACTTC
NA	TRBV6-5	TRBJ2-2	14	TRBD2	CASSYGGGTGELFF	TGTGCCAGCAGTTACGGGGGGGGCACCGGGGAGCTGTTTTTT
NA	TRBV5-8	TRBJ2-7	17	NA	CASSLTITPASSYEQYF	TGTGCCAGCAGCTTGACTATTACACCGGCCTCCTCCTACGAGCAGTACTTC
NA	TRBV29-1	TRBJ1-1	15	NA	CSVEDLGSLNTEAFF	TGCAGCGTTGAAGATCTTGGGAGTTTGAACACTGAAGCTTTCTTT
NA	TRBV7-9	TRBJ2-1	15	NA	CASSLSGLKYNEQFF	TGTGCCAGCAGCTTATCGGGACTCAAGTACAATGAGCAGTTCTTC
NA	TRBV28	TRBJ2-1	19	TRBD2	CASSFALAGGWGRMAEQFF	TGTGCCAGCAGTTTTGCGCTAGCGGGAGGATGGGGACGCATGGCTGAGCAGTTCTTC
NA	TRBV27	TRBJ2-4	13	NA	CASSSPDSTREYF	TGTGCCAGCAGTTCCCCGGACTCCACAAGGGAGTACTTC
NA	TRBV5-4	TRBJ2-5	13	NA	CASSLTNQETQYF	TGTGCCAGCAGCTTAACTAACCAAGAGACCCAGTACTTC
NA	TRBV2	TRBJ2-4	15	TRBD1	CASSQYDRDRNIQYF	TGTGCCAGCAGCCAGTACGATAGGGACAGGAACATTCAGTACTTC
NA	TRBV19	TRBJ1-1	12	NA	CASSMGSTEAFF	TGTGCCAGTAGTATGGGGAGCACTGAAGCTTTCTTT
NA	TRBV9	TRBJ2-1	11	NA	CASSGGYEQFF	TGTGCCAGCAGCGGGGGCTATGAGCAGTTCTTC
NA	TRBV4-1	TRBJ2-1	14	TRBD2	CASSGEGPYNEQFF	TGCGCCAGCAGCGGGGAGGGACCCTACAATGAGCAGTTCTTC
once	TRBV28	TRBJ2-1	17	NA	CASSLAPAGFSYNEQFF	TGTGCCAGCAGTTTAGCCCCGGCAGGGTTTTCCTACAATGAGCAGTTCTTC
NA	TRBV5-8	TRBJ1-2	17	NA	CASSFPYEWQVGSGYTF	TGTGCCAGCAGCTTCCCCTATGAGTGGCAGGTTGGAAGTGGCTACACCTTC
NA	TRBV30	TRBJ1-5	10	NA	CVGGNQPQHF	TGTGTGGGAGGCAATCAGCCCCAGCATTTT
NA	TRBV29-1	TRBJ2-1	17	TRBD2	CSGGAGGPSGLYNEQFF	TGCAGCGGAGGAGCGGGAGGGCCGTCCGGCCTGTACAATGAGCAGTTCTTC
NA	TRBV27	TRBJ2-1	15	NA	CASRLEGIGHNEQFF	TGTGCCAGCAGACTGGAGGGAATAGGGCACAATGAGCAGTTCTTC
NA	TRBV6-1	TRBJ1-5	15	NA	CASSERGAGNQPQHF	TGTGCCAGCAGTGAACGGGGCGCGGGCAATCAGCCCCAGCATTTT
NA	TRBV6-5	TRBJ2-7	13	NA	CASSYDGSYEQYF	TGTGCCAGCAGTTACGACGGGAGTTACGAGCAGTACTTC
NA	TRBV4-3	TRBJ1-5	14	NA	CASSYDSINQPQHF	TGCGCCAGCAGTTACGACAGTATTAATCAGCCCCAGCATTTT
NA	TRBV6-5	TRBJ1-2	14	TRBD1	CASSRKDRVYGYTF	TGTGCCAGCAGCCGGAAGGACAGGGTCTACGGCTACACCTTC
NA	TRBV6-1	TRBJ2-7	15	TRBD1	CASSDDTGGSYEQYF	TGTGCCAGCAGTGACGATACAGGGGGATCCTACGAGCAGTACTTC
NA	TRBV4-1	TRBJ1-3	15	NA	CASSQDRTAGNTIYF	TGCGCCAGCAGCCAAGATAGAACAGCTGGAAACACCATATATTTT
NA	TRBV18	TRBJ1-2	15	NA	CASSPLVSRFYGYTF	TGTGCCAGCTCACCACTCGTGTCCAGGTTCTATGGCTACACCTTC
NA	TRBV4-1	TRBJ1-5	16	TRBD1	CASSSSGRQGGQPQHF	TGCGCCAGCAGCTCCTCCGGAAGACAGGGTGGTCAGCCCCAGCATTTT